The present TCR beta chain was sequenced within a study of T cell repertoires in cytomegalovirus infection. Using its own MiXCR run on the reads, TCRdb lists one record per CDR3 protein. Found here are over 250,000 distinct CDR3 sequences, less than 25% of them singletons; the top ten hold approximately 19%. This clonotype was detected many times. Its antigen is unidentified. This CDR3 region has 14 residues. V shed 1 base and J shed 6 bases, with 12 bases lying between them. The V and J genes are TRBV12-3 or TRBV12-4 and TRBJ1-1; D is unclear. The receptor was derived from a human donor in good health (CMV status not recorded). Some clones in this sample may be carry-over from other donors' samples. The sequencing used cultured PBMCs, collected from culture after CMV antigen stimulation. CDR3 in amino acids: CASSLVGLDSEAFF. The CDR3 DNA sequence: TGTGCCAGCAGTTTAGTCGGTTTGGATTCTGAAGCTTTCTTT.